This T cell receptor beta chain comes out of a study of blood T cell repertoires in COVID-19. At the level of the study: From the United States, Italy and Spain came samples of acute and convalescent COVID-19. The cDNA or gDNA used as material had been derived from T cells, B-cell-depleted T cells, or PBMCs.

Germline V lookup: CDR1 SQVTM, CDR2 ANQGSEA. V was pared by 1 base and J by 2 bases, with 9 bases between. The CDR3 contains 13 residues. As originally analysed: Counts of nucleated cells, estimated from reference gene primer amplification, were obtained. The method was immunoSEQ multiplex PCR; TCRdb's version includes in-frame clones alone and lacks a portion of them. V and J calls plus clone size are reproduced from that table; the DNA served to infer D and trimming. The sample shows around 23,000 clones, roughly 84% of them seen only once. Sequencing was performed on peripheral blood. This sequence joins TRBV29-1 and TRBJ2-7; perhaps TRBD1 as D (5 bases). The origin of this receptor is a man in his fifties or sixties with active COVID-19. The CDR3 DNA reads TGCAGCGTTGAAGCAGGGTACCCCTACGAGCAGTACTTC. Translating gives CSVEAGYPYEQYF.